Given below is one T cell receptor (beta chain) in context. Produced via immunoSEQ multiplex PCR; TCRdb's table is partial and in-frame only. Of around 130,000 clones listed, roughly 91% are singletons. This specimen belongs to a study of control samples from healthy donors and cancer patients. V shed 0 bases and J shed 2 bases, with 8 bases lying between them. The CDR3 has 14 residues. Germline V CDR1 and CDR2: SGHRS, YFSETQ. The receptor was isolated from a man aged 45-60 years with head and neck cancer. The V call is TRBV5-1, the J call TRBJ1-1; D not certain. Sequencing was done on a sample of PBMCs. The CDR3 spells CASSLGQVNTEAFF. The CDR3 DNA reads as TGCGCCAGCAGCTTGGGGCAGGTTAACACTGAAGCTTTCTTT.